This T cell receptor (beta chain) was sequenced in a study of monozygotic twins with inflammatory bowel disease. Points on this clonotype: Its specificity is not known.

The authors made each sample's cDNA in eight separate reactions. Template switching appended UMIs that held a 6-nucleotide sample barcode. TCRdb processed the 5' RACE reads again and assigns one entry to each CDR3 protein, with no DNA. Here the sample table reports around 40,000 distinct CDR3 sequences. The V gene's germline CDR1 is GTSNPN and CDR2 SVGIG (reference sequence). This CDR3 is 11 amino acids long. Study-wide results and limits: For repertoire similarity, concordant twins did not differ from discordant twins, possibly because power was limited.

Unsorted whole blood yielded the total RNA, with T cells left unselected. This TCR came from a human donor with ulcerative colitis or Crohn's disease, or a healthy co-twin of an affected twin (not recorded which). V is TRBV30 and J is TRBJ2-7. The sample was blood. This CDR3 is CASNRAHEQYF.